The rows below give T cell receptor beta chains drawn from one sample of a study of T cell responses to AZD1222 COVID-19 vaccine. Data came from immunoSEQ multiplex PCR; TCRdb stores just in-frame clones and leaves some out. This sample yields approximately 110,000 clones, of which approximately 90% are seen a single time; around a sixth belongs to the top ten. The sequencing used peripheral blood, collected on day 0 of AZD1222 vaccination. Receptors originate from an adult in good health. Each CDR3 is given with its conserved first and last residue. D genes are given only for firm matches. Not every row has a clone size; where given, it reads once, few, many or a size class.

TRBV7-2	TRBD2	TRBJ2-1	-	CASSQRLAGEQFF	TGTGCCAGCAGCCAAAGACTAGCGGGTGAGCAGTTCTTC
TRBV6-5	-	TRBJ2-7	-	CASSSPPLEQYF	TGTGCCAGCAGTTCCCCCCCCCTCGAGCAGTACTTC
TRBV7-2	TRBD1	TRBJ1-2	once	CASSSPDRGKANYGYTF	TGTGCCAGCAGCTCACCCGACAGGGGGAAGGCTAACTATGGCTACACCTTC
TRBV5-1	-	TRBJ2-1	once	CASSLELFGGNEQFF	TGCGCCAGCAGCTTGGAGCTTTTTGGCGGGAATGAGCAGTTCTTC
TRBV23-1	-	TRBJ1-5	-	CASSQRTRPESQPQHF	TGCGCCAGCAGTCAAAGAACCCGGCCTGAGTCCCAGCCCCAGCATTTT
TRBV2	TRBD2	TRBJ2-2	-	CASSFLAGANTGELFF	TGTGCCAGCAGCTTCTTAGCGGGAGCGAACACCGGGGAGCTGTTTTTT
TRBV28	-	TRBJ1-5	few	CASLTLTGPQHF	TGTGCCAGCCTAACCCTTACGGGGCCCCAGCATTTT
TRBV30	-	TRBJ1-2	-	CAWTPGGLKGYTF	TGTGCCTGGACCCCGGGGGGGCTGAAAGGCTACACCTTC
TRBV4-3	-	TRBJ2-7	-	CASSQLRGREQYF	TGCGCCAGCAGCCAACTGAGGGGGAGGGAGCAGTACTTC
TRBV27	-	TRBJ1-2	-	CASSLAGRGGYTF	TGTGCCAGCAGTTTGGCGGGGAGAGGTGGCTACACCTTC
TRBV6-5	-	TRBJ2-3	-	CATSGGITTDTQYF	TGTGCCACCTCGGGCGGGATCACAACAGATACGCAGTATTTT
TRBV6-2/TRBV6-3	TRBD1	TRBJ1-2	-	CASSQDRVHPYTF	TGTGCCAGCAGCCAGGACAGGGTTCATCCCTACACCTTC
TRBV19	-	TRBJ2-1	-	CASRRTRDYSYNEQFF	TGTGCCAGTAGGCGGACCAGGGATTACTCCTACAATGAGCAGTTCTTC
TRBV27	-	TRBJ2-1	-	CASRGTGQGSYNEQFF	TGTGCCAGCAGAGGAACAGGGCAGGGCTCCTACAATGAGCAGTTCTTC
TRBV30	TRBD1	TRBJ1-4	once	CATRQGLREKLFF	TGTGCCACCCGACAGGGCCTGAGGGAAAAACTGTTTTTT
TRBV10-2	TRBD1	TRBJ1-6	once	CASCAGGSPLHF	TGCGCCAGCTGCGCAGGGGGTTCACCCCTCCACTTT
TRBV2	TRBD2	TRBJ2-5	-	CASGELRAPSGTGETQYF	TGTGCCAGCGGCGAGCTTAGGGCGCCCAGCGGGACGGGTGAGACCCAGTACTTC
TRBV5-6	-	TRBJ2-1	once	CASRQVADSSYNEQFF	TGTGCCAGCAGACAGGTAGCGGACAGCTCCTACAATGAGCAGTTCTTC
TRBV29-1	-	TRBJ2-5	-	CSVDPQESQETQYF	TGCAGCGTTGACCCACAGGAGAGCCAAGAGACCCAGTACTTC
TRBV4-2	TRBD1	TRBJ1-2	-	CASSRDLTGISGYTF	TGTGCCAGCAGCCGAGACCTGACAGGGATTAGTGGCTACACCTTC
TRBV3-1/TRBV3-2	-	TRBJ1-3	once	CASSQVLDRNSGNTIYF	TGTGCCAGCAGCCAAGTACTGGACAGAAACTCTGGAAACACCATATATTTT
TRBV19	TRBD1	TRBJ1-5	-	CASGQANQPQHF	TGTGCCAGTGGACAGGCCAATCAGCCCCAGCATTTT
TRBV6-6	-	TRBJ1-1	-	CASSYSGTNALTFF	TGTGCCAGCAGTTACTCGGGAACAAACGCCCTGACTTTCTTT
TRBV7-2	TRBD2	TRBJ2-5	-	CASSGRTSVKETQYF	TGTGCCAGCAGCGGGCGGACTAGCGTAAAAGAGACCCAGTACTTC
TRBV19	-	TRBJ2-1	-	CASSITTYEQFF	TGTGCCAGTAGTATCACAACCTATGAGCAGTTCTTC
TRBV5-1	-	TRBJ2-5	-	CASSFRGAPRETQYF	TGCGCCAGCAGCTTTAGGGGGGCGCCCCGGGAGACCCAGTACTTC
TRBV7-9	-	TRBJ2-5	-	CASSLDGGPEETQYF	TGTGCCAGCAGCTTAGACGGGGGCCCCGAAGAGACCCAGTACTTC
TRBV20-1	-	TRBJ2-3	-	CSASREDTQYF	TGCAGTGCCAGCCGGGAGGATACGCAGTATTTT
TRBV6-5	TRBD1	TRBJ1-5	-	CASSWAGGGQPQHF	TGTGCCAGCTCTTGGGCAGGGGGTGGTCAGCCCCAGCATTTT
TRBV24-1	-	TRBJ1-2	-	CATSDTGTSVYGYTF	TGTGCCACCAGTGATACCGGGACCTCCGTCTATGGCTACACCTTC
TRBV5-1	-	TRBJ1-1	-	CASSTIGLENTEAFF	TGCGCCAGCAGCACGATTGGACTGGAGAACACTGAAGCTTTCTTT
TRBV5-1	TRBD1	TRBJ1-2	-	CASSLGTGVGYGYTF	TGCGCCAGCAGCTTGGGGACAGGGGTCGGCTATGGCTACACCTTC
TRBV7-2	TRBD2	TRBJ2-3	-	CASSLAGLAAQYF	TGTGCCAGCAGCTTAGCGGGACTAGCCGCGCAGTATTTT
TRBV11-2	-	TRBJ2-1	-	CASSLGAGTRNNEQFF	TGTGCCAGCAGCCTAGGGGCAGGGACTCGAAACAATGAGCAGTTCTTC
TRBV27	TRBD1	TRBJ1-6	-	CASSPIAGGRSPLHF	TGTGCCAGCAGTCCTATCGCAGGGGGGAGGTCACCCCTCCACTTT